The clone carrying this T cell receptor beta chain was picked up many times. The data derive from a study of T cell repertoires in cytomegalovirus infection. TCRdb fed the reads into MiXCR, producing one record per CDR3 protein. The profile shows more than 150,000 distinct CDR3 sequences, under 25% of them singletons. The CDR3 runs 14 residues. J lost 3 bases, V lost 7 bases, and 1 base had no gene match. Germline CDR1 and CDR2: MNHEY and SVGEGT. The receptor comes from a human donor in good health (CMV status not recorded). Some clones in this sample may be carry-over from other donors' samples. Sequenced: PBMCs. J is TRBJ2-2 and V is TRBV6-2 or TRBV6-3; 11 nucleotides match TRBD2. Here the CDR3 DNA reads TGTGCCAGCAAACTAGCGGGAGACACCGGGGAGCTGTTTTTT. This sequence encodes CASKLAGDTGELFF.